This T cell receptor (beta chain) was sequenced for a study of T cells in Graves' hyperthyroidism and ophthalmopathy (dated by TCRdb to about 2019). For the study in its entirety: Peripheral blood samples were taken at the time of initial diagnosis, prior to any treatment. After blood sampling, hyperthyroidism patients were treated with methimazole at a starting dose of 30 mg daily, and ophthalmopathy patients were treated with high-dose intravenous methylprednisolone. An independent validation cohort of 18 to 20 hyperthyroidism patients and roughly 16 patients who later progressed to ophthalmopathy tested prospective prediction of ophthalmopathy. To identify TCR V-J signatures that set the groups apart, the researchers used a discovery cohort of about a hundred patients, made up of roughly 40 with Graves' ophthalmopathy and 55 to 65 with stable Graves' hyperthyroidism. TCR Vbeta CDR3 sequencing of roughly 140 peripheral blood samples (43 ophthalmopathy, roughly 74 hyperthyroidism and some 17 progressor patients) is reported in the paper. The study also compared thyroid tissue and blood T-cell repertoires from a handful of Graves' hyperthyroidism patients. For training and testing, the roughly 100 patients in the discovery cohort were randomly divided in a 7:3 ratio.

After removal of 5 bases from V and 7 bases from J, the junction retains 12 bases not matched to a gene. CDR1 and CDR2, per the germline V gene, are MNHEY and SVGEGT. The CDR3, from cysteine to phenylalanine, totals 18 residues. Only CDR3 DNA remains: 54 bases, in frame from the first base. Ophthalmopathy patients had moderately to severely active disease, with a Clinical Activity Score of 3 or more, a NOSPECS grade of 4 or more, and a disease duration of less than 3 months. Patients with uncontrolled infections, other autoimmune diseases, pregnancy or lactation were excluded. Diagnoses were based on clinical symptoms, serum thyroxine and TRAb, thyroid ultrasound and orbital computed tomography. Ficoll-Paque density gradient centrifugation was used to isolate PBMCs from around 10 ml of fresh peripheral blood. Total RNA was extracted using Trizol reagent, and RNA quality was assessed on an Agilent 2100 Bioanalyzer.

Summary of the overall study and its limitations: Sample size was not statistically predetermined, and investigators were not blinded to group allocation. Blood samples also contained most of the expanded thyroid clonotypes (frequency above 0.001), which suggests that blood repertoires may reflect thyroid immune responses. A 13 V-J signature model separated ophthalmopathy from stable hyperthyroidism, with over 85% sensitivity and just under 84% specificity in cross-validation and 80%/75% in testing. In validation, progression to ophthalmopathy was predicted by the model with about 70% sensitivity and 72% to 80% specificity, a median of around 5.9 months before onset.

Note on this clonotype: Its cognate antigen has yet to be identified. Nothing much larger sits one base from this clone, and base qualities are not available.

The TCR beta CDR3 regions were amplified from the RNA transcripts. The TCR CDR3 was subjected to a first round of RT-PCR using the HTBI primer set and the Qiagen OneStep RT-PCR kit. Libraries were constructed in a second round of multiplex PCR, after which size selection and purification were performed. Paired-end sequencing of the libraries was performed with 100 bp reads on an Illumina HiSeq2000. Processing in the source paper ran as follows. SOAPnuke was used to process the raw data, with reads discarded if the reads contained adapters or uncalled bases, had a mean Phred below 15, or lacked an exact constant-primer or identifier match. High-quality paired reads were merged using COPE v1.2.5, and each unique nucleotide sequence was defined as a clonotype. Clonotypes were aligned to IMGT TRBV, TRBD and TRBJ reference segments using MiTCR v1.1. Analysis was restricted to V-J combinations with a frequency above 0.0001, which covered about 99% of repertoires. A TCS score was defined as the ratio of F50 (clonal expansion) to E x V (chaos), with BLOSUM62-based TCRdist applied between CDR3 peptides within each V-J. Welch's t-statistics and random forest reduced 450 to 600 V-J features to 13, which were used in a naive Bayes classifier (R e1071). TCRdb reworked the public reads: Q25 trimming with fastp, MiXCR clone assembly, productive beta chains retained. Duplicate CDR3 protein sequences are folded into a single record with the most common DNA and genes. Clone size and V and J calls follow TCRdb, not the original study. In all, the sample holds about 610,000 distinct CDR3 sequences, and about a sixth of those were seen once. Around 3.3% of the sample comes from the top ten.

The specimen was blood. The rearranged chain carries TRBV6-2 or TRBV6-3 and TRBJ2-2; the central 14 bases match TRBD2. This clonotype was sampled from a woman in her forties with Graves' ophthalmopathy. The nucleotide sequence reads as follows: TGTGCCAGCAGTCCCGGAGACAGACTAGCGGGGGGGTTCGGGGAGCTGTTTTTT. It translates as CASSPGDRLAGGFGELFF.